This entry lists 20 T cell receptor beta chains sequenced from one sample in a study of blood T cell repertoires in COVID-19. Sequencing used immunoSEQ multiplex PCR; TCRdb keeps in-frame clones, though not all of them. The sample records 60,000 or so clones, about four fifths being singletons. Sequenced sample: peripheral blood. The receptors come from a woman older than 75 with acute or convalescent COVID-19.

For the CDR3, the DNA is TGTGCCAGCAGTTACGAGATGAACACTGAAGCTTTCTTT. This gives the protein CASSYEMNTEAFF. The rearrangement uses TRBV6-5 and TRBJ1-1; unclear D gene. V gave up 2 bases and J gave up 0 bases, with 4 bases separating them. Germline CDR1 MNHEY, CDR2 SVGAGI. This CDR3 region has 13 residues.

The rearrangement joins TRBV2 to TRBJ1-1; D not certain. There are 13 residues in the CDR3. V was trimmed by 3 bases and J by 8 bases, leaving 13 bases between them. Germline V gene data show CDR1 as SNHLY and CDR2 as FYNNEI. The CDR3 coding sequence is TGTGCCAGCAGTGAGGATAGCCTCCGGGAAGCTTTCTTT. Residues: CASSEDSLREAFF.

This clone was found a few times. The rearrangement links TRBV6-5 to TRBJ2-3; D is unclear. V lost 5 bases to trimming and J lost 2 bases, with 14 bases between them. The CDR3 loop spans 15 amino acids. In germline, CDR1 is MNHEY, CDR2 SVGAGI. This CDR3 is CASSLTFGATDTQYF. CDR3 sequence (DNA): TGTGCCAGCAGTCTCACGTTCGGAGCCACAGATACGCAGTATTTT.

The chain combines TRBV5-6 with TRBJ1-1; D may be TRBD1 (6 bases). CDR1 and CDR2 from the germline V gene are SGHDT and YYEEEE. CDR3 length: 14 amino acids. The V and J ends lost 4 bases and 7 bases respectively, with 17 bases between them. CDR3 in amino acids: CASSRSRGVSEAFF. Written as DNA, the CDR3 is TGTGCCAGCAGCCGCAGCAGGGGTGTGAGTGAAGCTTTCTTT.

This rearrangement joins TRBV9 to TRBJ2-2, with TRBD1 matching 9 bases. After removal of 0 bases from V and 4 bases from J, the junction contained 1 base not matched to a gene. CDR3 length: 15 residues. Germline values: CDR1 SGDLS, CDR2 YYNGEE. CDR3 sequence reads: CASSVGQGVTGELFF. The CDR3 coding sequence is TGTGCCAGCAGCGTAGGACAGGGGGTCACCGGGGAGCTGTTTTTT.

CDR3 nucleotides: TGTGCCAGCAGCTCGGACAGGGGGCTAAGAGAGACCCAGTACTTC. It translates to CASSSDRGLRETQYF. This chain connects TRBV11-1 to TRBJ2-5; 11 bases map to TRBD1. Trimming removed 4 bases from V and 4 bases from J; junction bases left unmatched: 5. The length of the CDR3 is 15 residues. CDR1 is SGHAT, CDR2 FQDESV, per germline (reference sequence).

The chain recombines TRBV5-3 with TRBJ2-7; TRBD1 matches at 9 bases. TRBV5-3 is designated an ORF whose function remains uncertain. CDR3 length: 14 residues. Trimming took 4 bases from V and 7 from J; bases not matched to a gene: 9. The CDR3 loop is CARSPPGQGSEQYF. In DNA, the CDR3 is TGTGCCAGAAGCCCTCCGGGACAGGGAAGTGAGCAGTACTTC.

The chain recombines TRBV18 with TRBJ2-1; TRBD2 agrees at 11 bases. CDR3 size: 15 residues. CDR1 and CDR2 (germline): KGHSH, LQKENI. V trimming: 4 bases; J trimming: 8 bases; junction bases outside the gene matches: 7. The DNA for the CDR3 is TGTGCCAGCTCACTCACTAGCGGGAGTAGCGATGAGCAGTTCTTC. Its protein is CASSLTSGSSDEQFF.

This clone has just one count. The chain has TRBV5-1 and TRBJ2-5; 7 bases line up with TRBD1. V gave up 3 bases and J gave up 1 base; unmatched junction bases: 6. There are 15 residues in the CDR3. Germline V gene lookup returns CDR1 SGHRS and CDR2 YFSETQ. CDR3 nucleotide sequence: TGCGCCAGCAGCTCCAGGACAGGAGTCCAAGAGACCCAGTACTTC. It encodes CASSSRTGVQETQYF.

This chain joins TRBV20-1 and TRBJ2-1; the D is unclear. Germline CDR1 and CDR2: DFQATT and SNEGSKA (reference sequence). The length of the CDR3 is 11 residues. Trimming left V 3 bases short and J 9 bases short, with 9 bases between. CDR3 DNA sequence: TGCAGTGCTAGCTCCGGTGGTGAGCAGTTCTTC. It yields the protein CSASSGGEQFF.

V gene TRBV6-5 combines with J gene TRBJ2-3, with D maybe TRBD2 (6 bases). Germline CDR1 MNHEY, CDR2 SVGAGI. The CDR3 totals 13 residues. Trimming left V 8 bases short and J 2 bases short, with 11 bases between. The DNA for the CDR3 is TGTGCCAGCCTCCGGGGGTACACAGATACGCAGTATTTT. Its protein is CASLRGYTDTQYF.

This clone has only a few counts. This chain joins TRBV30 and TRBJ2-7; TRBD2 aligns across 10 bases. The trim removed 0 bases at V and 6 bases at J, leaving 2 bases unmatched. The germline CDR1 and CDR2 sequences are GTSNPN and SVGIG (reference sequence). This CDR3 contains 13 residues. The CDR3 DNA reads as TGTGCCTGGAGTGTTAGCGGGGGGTTCGAGCAGTACTTC. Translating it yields CAWSVSGGFEQYF.

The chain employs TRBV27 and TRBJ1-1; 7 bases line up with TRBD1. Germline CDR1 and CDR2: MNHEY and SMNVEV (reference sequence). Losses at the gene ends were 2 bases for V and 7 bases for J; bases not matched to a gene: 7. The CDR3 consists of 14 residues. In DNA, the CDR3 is TGTGCCAGCAGTTTAGGTGGGAACAGGGGTGAAGCTTTCTTT. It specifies CASSLGGNRGEAFF.

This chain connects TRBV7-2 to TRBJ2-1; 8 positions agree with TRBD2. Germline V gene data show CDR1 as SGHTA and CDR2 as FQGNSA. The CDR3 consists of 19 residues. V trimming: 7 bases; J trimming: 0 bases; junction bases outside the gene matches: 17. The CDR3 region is CASIGGVLGGLSSYNEQFF. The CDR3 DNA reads TGTGCCAGCATCGGGGGGGTATTGGGCGGGCTAAGCTCCTACAATGAGCAGTTCTTC.

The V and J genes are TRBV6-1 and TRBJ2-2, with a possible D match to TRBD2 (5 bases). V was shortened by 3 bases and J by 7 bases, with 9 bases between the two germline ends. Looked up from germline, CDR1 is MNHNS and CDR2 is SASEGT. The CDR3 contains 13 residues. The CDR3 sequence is CASSEFRGGELFF. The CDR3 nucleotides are TGTGCCAGCAGTGAGTTCCGGGGCGGGGAGCTGTTTTTT.

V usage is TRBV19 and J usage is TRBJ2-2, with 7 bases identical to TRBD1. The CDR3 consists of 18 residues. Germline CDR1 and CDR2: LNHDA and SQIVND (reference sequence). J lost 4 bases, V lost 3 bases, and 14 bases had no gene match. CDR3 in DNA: TGTGCCAGTAGTATTTCCCTGGGCCTCGGGACAGCCACCGGGGAGCTGTTTTTT. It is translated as CASSISLGLGTATGELFF.

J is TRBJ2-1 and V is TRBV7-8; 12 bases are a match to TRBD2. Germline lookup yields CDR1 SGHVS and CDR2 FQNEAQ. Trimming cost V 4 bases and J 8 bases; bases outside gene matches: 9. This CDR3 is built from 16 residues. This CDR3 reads CASSYHRLAGVHEQFF. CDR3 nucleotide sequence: TGTGCCAGCAGCTATCACCGACTAGCGGGAGTTCATGAGCAGTTCTTC.

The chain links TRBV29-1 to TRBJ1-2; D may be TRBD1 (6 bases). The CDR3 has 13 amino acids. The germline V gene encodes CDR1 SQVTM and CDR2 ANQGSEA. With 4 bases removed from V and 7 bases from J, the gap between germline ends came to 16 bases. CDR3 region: CSVGQAPVGGYTF. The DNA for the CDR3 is TGCAGCGTTGGACAGGCCCCTGTTGGTGGCTACACCTTC. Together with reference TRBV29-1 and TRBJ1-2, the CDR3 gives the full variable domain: SAVISQKPSRDICQRGTSLTIQCQVDSQVTMMFWYRQQPGQSLTLIATANQGSEATYESGFVIDKFPISRPNLTFSTLTVSNMSPEDSSIYLCSVGQAPVGGYTFGSGTRLTVV.

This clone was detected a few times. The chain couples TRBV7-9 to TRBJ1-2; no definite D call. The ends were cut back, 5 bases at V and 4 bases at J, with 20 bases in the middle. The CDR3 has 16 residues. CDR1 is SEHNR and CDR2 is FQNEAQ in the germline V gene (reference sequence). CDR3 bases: TGTGCCAGCAGCCGAAGCCCCACCGACAAGGCCTATGGCTACACCTTC. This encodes CASSRSPTDKAYGYTF.

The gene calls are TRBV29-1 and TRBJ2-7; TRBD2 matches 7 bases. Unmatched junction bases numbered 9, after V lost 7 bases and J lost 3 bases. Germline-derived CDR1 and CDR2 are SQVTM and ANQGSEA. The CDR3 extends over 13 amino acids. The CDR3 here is CSAGGGRGYEQYF. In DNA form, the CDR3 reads TGCAGCGCTGGGGGTGGGAGGGGCTACGAGCAGTACTTC.